The 32 T cell receptor beta chains below were found in one sample sequenced in a study of T cells in Graves' hyperthyroidism and ophthalmopathy. RNA transcripts provided the source from which TCR beta CDR3 regions were amplified. The primer set for the first-round RT-PCR of the TCR CDR3 was HTBI. TCRdb redid the calling of the multiplex PCR reads with MiXCR, one entry per CDR3 protein. The sample has under 250,000 distinct CDR3 sequences; approximately 25% are singletons. Source material: blood. All receptors come from a woman aged 40 to 50 with Graves' ophthalmopathy.

In this sample, this clonotype turned up many times. The chain joins TRBV7-2 to TRBJ1-2; D might be TRBD1 (5 bases). Germline V gene sequence: CDR1 SGHTA, CDR2 FQGNSA. The CDR3 has 14 residues. Trimming took off 5 bases at V and 1 base at J, with 11 bases between the two ends. The CDR3 DNA is TGTGCCAGCAGCCCTCGGGGCGGTAACTATGGCTACACCTTC. This sequence encodes CASSPRGGNYGYTF. Full variable domain (remainder filled in from reference TRBV7-2 and TRBJ1-2): GAGVSQSPSNKVTEKGKDVELRCDPISGHTALYWYRQSLGQGLEFLIYFQGNSAPDKSGLPSDRFSAERTGGSVSTLTIQRTQQEDSAVYLCASSPRGGNYGYTFGSGTRLTVV.

Ten or more counts support this clonotype. The chain is built from TRBV6-5 and TRBJ2-2; the match to TRBD2 covers 9 bases. CDR3 length: 16 amino acids. The J segment lost 1 base and the V segment lost 4 bases, leaving 4 bases of the junction unmatched. In germline, CDR1 is MNHEY, CDR2 SVGAGI. The CDR3 coding sequence is TGTGCCAGCAGTTCGGGACTAGCACTGAACACCGGGGAGCTGTTTTTT. Amino acids: CASSSGLALNTGELFF.

This clonotype has at least ten counts. The J gene is TRBJ2-3, the V gene TRBV4-1, with 9 bases fitting TRBD2. V shed 1 base and J 4 bases; nucleotides not matched to a gene: 6. Germline CDR1 MGHRA, CDR2 YSYEKL. The CDR3 extends over 16 amino acids. The CDR3 DNA follows: TGCGCCAGCAGCCAAGTCCGCGGGAGGGGTCCAGATACGCAGTATTTT. It yields the protein CASSQVRGRGPDTQYF.

This clonotype has at least ten counts. This chain connects TRBV20-1 to TRBJ1-1, with D unresolved. V lost 3 bases, J lost 2 bases, and 10 bases lay in between. The V gene's germline CDR1 is DFQATT and CDR2 SNEGSKA (reference sequence). CDR3 length equals 13 residues. The CDR3 spells CSARGTENTEAFF. The CDR3 nucleotides are TGCAGTGCTAGGGGCACAGAAAACACTGAAGCTTTCTTT.

In its sample, this clonotype was seen many times. J is TRBJ2-5 and V is TRBV30; TRBD1 agrees at 7 bases. Unmatched junction bases numbered 8, after V lost 3 bases and J lost 7 bases. Germline V gene lookup returns CDR1 GTSNPN and CDR2 SVGIG (reference sequence). This CDR3 is built from 13 residues. CDR3 protein: CAWSNRGLGTQYF. CDR3 in DNA: TGTGCCTGGAGCAACAGGGGCCTGGGGACCCAGTACTTC.

In its sample, this clonotype was seen many times. The chain uses TRBV28 and TRBJ2-5; D may correspond to TRBD1 or TRBD2 (5 bases each). The CDR3 length is 14 residues. Germline CDR1 and CDR2: MDHEN and SYDVKM. Trimming left V 5 bases short and J 4 bases short, with 14 bases between. DNA for the CDR3: TGTGCCAGCAGTCCGGGACCTCTAGGAGAGACCCAGTACTTC. Its translation is CASSPGPLGETQYF.

This clonotype was seen many times. V and J are TRBV6-5 and TRBJ2-7; 9 bases fit TRBD1. The V gene end was trimmed by 2 bases and the J gene end by 3 bases; junction bases not matched to a gene: 2. Germline V gene sequence: CDR1 MNHEY, CDR2 SVGAGI. The CDR3 is 14 amino acids. CDR3 residues: CASSYRDRVYEQYF. The CDR3 nucleotides are TGTGCCAGCAGTTACCGGGACAGGGTCTACGAGCAGTACTTC.

The CDR3 sequence is CASSIVPGWNYGYTF. The CDR3 DNA is TGTGCCAGTAGTATAGTCCCGGGCTGGAACTATGGCTACACCTTC. The chain couples TRBV19 to TRBJ1-2; D is uncertain. Trimming pared 1 base from V and 2 bases from J, leaving 11 bases between. The germline gives CDR1 LNHDA, CDR2 SQIVND (reference sequence). The length of the CDR3 is 15 residues.

Note on this clonotype: In this CDR3 the conserved last residue, phenylalanine or tryptophan, is missing, so a read error is likely. The gene calls are TRBV28 and TRBJ1-5; D possibly corresponds to TRBD1 (6 bases). This CDR3 is built from 15 residues. Germline V lookup: CDR1 MDHEN, CDR2 SYDVKM. Trimming cost V 2 bases and J 4 bases, with 12 bases left between them. In nucleotides, the CDR3 is TGTGCCAGCAGTTTAGGGGGGGCCTTTAATCAGCCCCAGCATTTA. Protein: CASSLGGAFNQPQHL.

The V and J genes are TRBV6-5 and TRBJ2-2; a possible D gene is TRBD2 (5 bases). The CDR3 sequence is 16 residues long. Germline CDR1 and CDR2: MNHEY and SVGAGI. The V gene lost 2 bases and the J gene lost 1 base, with 11 bases spanning the gap. The CDR3 is CASSYDHGMNTGELFF. The CDR3 nucleotides are TGTGCCAGCAGTTACGATCACGGGATGAACACCGGGGAGCTGTTTTTT.

This clonotype was seen ten or more times. The gene calls are TRBV12-3 or TRBV12-4 and TRBJ1-1, with 9 bases lining up with TRBD1. Trimming cost V 6 bases and J 11 bases; bases outside gene matches: 10. The CDR3 length is 13 residues. This chain's CDR3 is CASSRTGGGGAFF. For the CDR3, the DNA is TGTGCCAGCAGCCGAACAGGGGGCGGGGGGGCTTTCTTT.

This chain uses TRBV5-6 with TRBJ1-2, with D possibly being TRBD1 (6 bases). This CDR3 has 14 residues. V was shortened by 0 bases and J by 4 bases, with 10 bases between the two germline ends. Germline CDR1 is SGHDT and CDR2 is YYEEEE. The CDR3 here is CASSLEGGAYGYTF. CDR3 DNA sequence: TGTGCCAGCAGCTTGGAGGGGGGGGCCTATGGCTACACCTTC.

This clonotype has a count of ten or more. One end of the junction fails to match germline, which may point to a read error. This sequence joins TRBV19 and TRBJ2-7, with TRBD2 matching 14 bases. The CDR3 is 13 residues long. Germline V lookup: CDR1 LNHDA, CDR2 SQIVND (reference sequence). CDR3 in amino acids: CASSMGLAGAGVF. CDR3 sequence (DNA): TGTGCCAGTAGTATGGGACTAGCGGGAGCAGGAGTCTTC.

This clonotype was seen at least ten times. This chain connects TRBV19 to TRBJ1-5, with D unclear. The CDR3 extends over 15 amino acids. Germline CDR1 LNHDA, CDR2 SQIVND (reference sequence). Deletions cut 3 bases from V and 0 bases from J, with 9 bases between. As DNA, the CDR3 is TGTGCCAGTAGTATGACGGGCAATAGCAATCAGCCCCAGCATTTT. This gives the protein CASSMTGNSNQPQHF.

This clonotype was observed many times. This sequence joins TRBV28 and TRBJ2-7, with unresolved D. Trimming took off 5 bases at V and 0 bases at J, with 14 bases between the two ends. The CDR3 consists of 15 residues. Per the germline V gene, CDR1 is MDHEN and CDR2 is SYDVKM. The CDR3 DNA reads TGTGCCAGCAGTCACATCGACTTACACTCCTACGAGCAGTACTTC. It encodes CASSHIDLHSYEQYF.

This clonotype was counted ten times or more. V usage is TRBV6-2 or TRBV6-3 and J usage is TRBJ2-7, with TRBD2 matching 8 bases. CDR1 MNHEY and CDR2 SVGEGT come from the germline V gene. The CDR3 contains 14 residues. The ends lost 5 bases at V and 2 bases at J; junction bases unmatched: 5. The CDR3 is CASSPRGGTYEQYF. The DNA for the CDR3 is TGTGCCAGCAGTCCCCGGGGGGGGACCTACGAGCAGTACTTC.

This clonotype has ten or more counts. The J gene is TRBJ1-2, the V gene TRBV6-5; the D gene is possibly TRBD1 (6 bases). This CDR3 has 15 amino acids. V lost 2 bases and J 6 bases, leaving 16 bases between the germline ends. CDR1 and CDR2 from the germline V gene are MNHEY and SVGAGI. In DNA, the CDR3 is TGTGCCAGCAGTTACAGCGGGCAGGGGATCCATGGCTACACCTTC. Protein sequence: CASSYSGQGIHGYTF.

At least ten counts were recorded for this clonotype. V and J are TRBV30 and TRBJ1-2; D is unresolved. This CDR3 region has 12 residues. The germline V and J ends were trimmed by 0 bases and 6 bases, with 8 bases remaining between them. The germline V gene encodes CDR1 GTSNPN and CDR2 SVGIG (reference sequence). DNA for the CDR3: TGTGCCTGGAGTGTGGCCAGCCATGGCTACACCTTC. This encodes CAWSVASHGYTF.

In this sample, this clonotype turned up many times. The chain employs TRBV6-5 and TRBJ1-2; D unresolved. Germline V gene data show CDR1 as MNHEY and CDR2 as SVGAGI. V lost 4 bases and J 3 bases, leaving 15 bases between the germline ends. The CDR3 spans 15 residues. CDR3 amino acids: CASSWSGVADYGYTF. The CDR3 region has the DNA TGTGCCAGCAGTTGGAGCGGGGTAGCTGACTATGGCTACACCTTC.

The chain carries TRBV5-1 and TRBJ1-2, with TRBD1 matching 11 bases. CDR1 and CDR2 from the germline V gene are SGHRS and YFSETQ. The CDR3 is 15 residues long. With V trimmed by 3 bases and J by 8 bases, 9 bases remained unmatched. CDR3 sequence reads: CASSSDRGLSRGYTF. The CDR3 nucleotides are TGCGCCAGCAGCTCGGACAGGGGGCTGTCGCGGGGCTACACCTTC.

The rearrangement links TRBV7-9 to TRBJ1-1; D is possibly TRBD1 (6 bases). Trimming cost V 4 bases and J 2 bases, with 14 bases left between them. CDR1 is SEHNR and CDR2 is FQNEAQ in the germline V gene (reference sequence). The length of the CDR3 is 15 residues. CDR3 amino acids: CASSYLRTANTEAFF. The CDR3 bases are TGTGCCAGCAGCTACCTTAGGACAGCCAACACTGAAGCTTTCTTT.

This clonotype was detected ten times or more. The V call is TRBV20-1, the J call TRBJ2-2; D is perhaps TRBD1 (5 bases). Germline CDR1 is DFQATT and CDR2 is SNEGSKA (reference sequence). The CDR3 runs to 14 residues. Trimming took off 0 bases at V and 5 bases at J, with 10 bases between the two ends. CDR3 amino acids: CSARDEQGTGELFF. CDR3 DNA: TGCAGTGCTAGAGACGAGCAGGGTACCGGGGAGCTGTTTTTT.

The CDR3 nucleotides are TGTGCCAGCAGTTTGCGATCGGAGTGGAACACTGAAGCTTTCTTT. Translating it yields CASSLRSEWNTEAFF. J is TRBJ1-1 and V is TRBV28, with D unresolved. Germline V gene lookup returns CDR1 MDHEN and CDR2 SYDVKM. This CDR3 is built from 15 residues. V was pared by 3 bases and J by 1 base, with 12 bases between.

This chain uses TRBV3-1 with TRBJ2-4; D remains unclear. The CDR3 has 16 amino acids. With 1 base removed from V and 0 bases from J, the gap between germline ends came to 10 bases. Germline V lookup: CDR1 LGHDT, CDR2 YNNKEL (reference sequence). The CDR3 sequence is CASSQGGTLAKNIQYF. CDR3 sequence (DNA): TGTGCCAGCAGCCAAGGTGGTACGTTAGCCAAAAACATTCAGTACTTC.

This sequence joins TRBV7-9 and TRBJ2-7; D is uncertain. Per germline, CDR1 SEHNR and CDR2 FQNEAQ (reference sequence). The ends were cut back, 0 bases at V and 2 bases at J, with 8 bases in the middle. The CDR3 is made up of 14 amino acids. In DNA form, the CDR3 reads TGTGCCAGCAGCTTAGCTGGCAGCACCTACGAGCAGTACTTC. It specifies CASSLAGSTYEQYF.

Ten or more counts support this clonotype. V usage is TRBV20-1 and J usage is TRBJ1-5; D gene unclear. Germline V gives CDR1 DFQATT, CDR2 SNEGSKA (reference sequence). This CDR3 has 12 amino acids. With 0 bases removed from V and 4 bases from J, the gap between germline ends came to 4 bases. The CDR3 DNA sequence: TGCAGTGCTAGAGATTTGAATCAGCCCCAGCATTTT. Translated, it gives CSARDLNQPQHF.

The chain joins TRBV12-3 or TRBV12-4 to TRBJ1-2; D is uncertain. This CDR3 is 11 amino acids long. With 5 bases removed from V and 5 bases from J, the gap between germline ends came to 6 bases. In DNA, the CDR3 is TGTGCCAGCAGTACCCAGTATGGCTACACCTTC. This translates into CASSTQYGYTF.

In its sample, this clonotype was seen many times. The rearrangement links TRBV28 to TRBJ2-5; 7 nucleotides agree with TRBD1. There are 16 residues in the CDR3. J was trimmed by 2 bases and V by 3 bases; bases with no gene match: 9. Germline-derived CDR1 and CDR2 are MDHEN and SYDVKM. CDR3 sequence (DNA): TGTGCCAGCAGTTTTACTGGGACAGTAGAACAAGAGACCCAGTACTTC. Translating it yields CASSFTGTVEQETQYF.

The sample holds many counts of this clonotype. The V and J genes are TRBV27 and TRBJ2-6; D perhaps matches TRBD1 (5 bases). Germline CDR1 is MNHEY and CDR2 is SMNVEV (reference sequence). This CDR3 region has 18 residues. The V and J ends lost 0 bases and 0 bases respectively, with 12 bases between them. The DNA for the CDR3 is TGTGCCAGCAGTTTATCGAACAGGCTGCTCTCTGGGGCCAACGTCCTGACTTTC. As protein: CASSLSNRLLSGANVLTF. Using reference TRBV27 and TRBJ2-6 for the parts outside the CDR3, the full variable domain is EAQVTQNPRYLITVTGKKLTVTCSQNMNHEYMSWYRQDPGLGLRQIYYSMNVEVTDKGDVPEGYKVSRKEKRNFPLILESPSPNQTSLYFCASSLSNRLLSGANVLTFGAGSRLTVL.

The gene calls are TRBV15 and TRBJ2-7; 9 positions match TRBD1. Germline V CDR1 and CDR2: LNHNV, YYDKDF (reference sequence). V was clipped by 0 bases and J by 5 bases; unmatched bases: 11. The length of the CDR3 is 17 residues. CDR3 bases: TGTGCCACCAGCAGAGATTTCGGGGGACAGGGAACTGACGAGCAGTACTTC. This codes for CATSRDFGGQGTDEQYF.

This clonotype occurred many times. Because it lacks the conserved phenylalanine or tryptophan at the end, this CDR3 is likely a read error. This chain connects TRBV19 to TRBJ2-7, with a weak D call TRBD1 (6 bases). V was cut by 3 bases and J by 0 bases, with 9 bases left in between. The germline CDR1 and CDR2 sequences are LNHDA and SQIVND (reference sequence). The CDR3 spans 14 residues. This chain's CDR3 is CASSIQGSSYEQYS. The CDR3 DNA sequence: TGTGCCAGTAGTATCCAGGGGAGCTCCTACGAGCAGTACTCC.

This clonotype came up many times. The chain joins TRBV6-1 to TRBJ2-7; D gene uncertain. Trimming removed 3 bases from V and 0 bases from J, with 6 bases in between. Germline V gives CDR1 MNHNS, CDR2 SASEGT. The CDR3 sequence is 13 residues long. The CDR3 spells CASSEGHSYEQYF. The CDR3 region has the DNA TGTGCCAGCAGTGAGGGCCACTCCTACGAGCAGTACTTC.